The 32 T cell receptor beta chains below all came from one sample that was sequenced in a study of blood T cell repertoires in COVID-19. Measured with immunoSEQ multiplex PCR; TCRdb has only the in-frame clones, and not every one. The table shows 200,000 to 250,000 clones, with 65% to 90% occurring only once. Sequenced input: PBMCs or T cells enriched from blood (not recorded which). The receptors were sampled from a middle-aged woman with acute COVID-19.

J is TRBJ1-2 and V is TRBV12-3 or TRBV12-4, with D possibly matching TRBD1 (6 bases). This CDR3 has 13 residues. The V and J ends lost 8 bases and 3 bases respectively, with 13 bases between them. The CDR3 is CASRQDGDYGYTF. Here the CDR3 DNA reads TGTGCCAGCCGACAGGACGGAGACTATGGCTACACCTTC.

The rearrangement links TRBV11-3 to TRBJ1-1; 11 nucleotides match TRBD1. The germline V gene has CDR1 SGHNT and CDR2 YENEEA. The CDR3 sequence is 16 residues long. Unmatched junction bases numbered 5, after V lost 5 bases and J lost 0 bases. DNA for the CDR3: TGTGCCAGCAGCCTGGGACAGGGGGGCGTGAACACTGAAGCTTTCTTT. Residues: CASSLGQGGVNTEAFF.

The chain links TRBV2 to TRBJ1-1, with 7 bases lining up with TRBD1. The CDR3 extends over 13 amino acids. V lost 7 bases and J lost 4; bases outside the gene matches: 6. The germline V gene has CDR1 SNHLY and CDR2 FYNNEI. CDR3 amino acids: CASTANRGTEAFF. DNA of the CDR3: TGTGCCAGCACTGCAAACAGGGGCACTGAAGCTTTCTTT.

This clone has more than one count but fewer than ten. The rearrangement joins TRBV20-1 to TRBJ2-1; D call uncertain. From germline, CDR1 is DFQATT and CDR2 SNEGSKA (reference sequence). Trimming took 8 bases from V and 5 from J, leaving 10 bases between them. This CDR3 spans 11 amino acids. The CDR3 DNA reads TGCAGTCCCTCACCTAACAATGAGCAGTTCTTC. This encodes CSPSPNNEQFF.

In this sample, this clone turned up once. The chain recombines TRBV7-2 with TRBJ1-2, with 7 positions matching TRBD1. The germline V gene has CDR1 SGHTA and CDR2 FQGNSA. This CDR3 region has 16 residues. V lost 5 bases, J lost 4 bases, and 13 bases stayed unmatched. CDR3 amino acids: CASSPGGQAGGYGYTF. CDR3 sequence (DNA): TGTGCCAGCAGCCCAGGAGGACAGGCCGGAGGCTATGGCTACACCTTC.

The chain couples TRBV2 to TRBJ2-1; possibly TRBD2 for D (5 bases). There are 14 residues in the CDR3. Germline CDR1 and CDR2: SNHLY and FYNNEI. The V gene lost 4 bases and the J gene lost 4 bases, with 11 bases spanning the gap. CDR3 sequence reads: CASSGGKTYNEQFF. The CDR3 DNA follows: TGTGCCAGCAGTGGAGGGAAAACTTACAATGAGCAGTTCTTC.

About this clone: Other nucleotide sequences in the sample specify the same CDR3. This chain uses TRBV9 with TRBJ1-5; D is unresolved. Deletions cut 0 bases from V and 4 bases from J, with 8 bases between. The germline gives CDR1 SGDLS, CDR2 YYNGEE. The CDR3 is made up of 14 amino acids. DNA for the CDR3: TGTGCCAGCAGCGTAGGCAGTGGTAATCAGCCCCAGCATTTT. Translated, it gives CASSVGSGNQPQHF.

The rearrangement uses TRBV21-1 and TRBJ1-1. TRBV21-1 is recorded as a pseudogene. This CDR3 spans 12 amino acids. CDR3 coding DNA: TGTGCCAGCAGTAAGAGAAGCACTGAAGCTTTCTTT. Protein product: CASSKRSTEAFF.

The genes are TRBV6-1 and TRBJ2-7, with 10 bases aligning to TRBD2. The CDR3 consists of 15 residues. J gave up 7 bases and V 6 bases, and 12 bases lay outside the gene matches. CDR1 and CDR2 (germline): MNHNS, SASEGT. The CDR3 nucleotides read TGTGCCAGCAGCTCCCCCACTAGCGGGATGAGGGAGCAGTACTTC. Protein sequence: CASSSPTSGMREQYF.

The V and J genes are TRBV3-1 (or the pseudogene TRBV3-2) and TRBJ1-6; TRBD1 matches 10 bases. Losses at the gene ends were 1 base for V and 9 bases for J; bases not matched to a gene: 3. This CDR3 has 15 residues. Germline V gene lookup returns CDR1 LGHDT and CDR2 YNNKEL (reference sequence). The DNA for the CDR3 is TGTGCCAGCAGCCAAGGGACAGGGGGAGGTTCACCCCTCCACTTT. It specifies CASSQGTGGGSPLHF.

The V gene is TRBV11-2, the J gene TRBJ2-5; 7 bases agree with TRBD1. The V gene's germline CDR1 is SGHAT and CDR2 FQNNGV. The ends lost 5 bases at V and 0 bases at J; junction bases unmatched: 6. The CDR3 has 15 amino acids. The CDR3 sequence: CASSQQGLNQETQYF. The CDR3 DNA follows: TGTGCCAGCAGCCAACAGGGGCTGAACCAAGAGACCCAGTACTTC.

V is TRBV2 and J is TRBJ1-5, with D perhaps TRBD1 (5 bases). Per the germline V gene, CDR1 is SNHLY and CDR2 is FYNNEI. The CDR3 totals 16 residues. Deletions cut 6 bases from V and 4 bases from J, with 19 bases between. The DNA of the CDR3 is TGTGCCAGCAGCAAAAAAACAGGTGGGGCAAATCAGCCCCAGCATTTT. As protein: CASSKKTGGANQPQHF.

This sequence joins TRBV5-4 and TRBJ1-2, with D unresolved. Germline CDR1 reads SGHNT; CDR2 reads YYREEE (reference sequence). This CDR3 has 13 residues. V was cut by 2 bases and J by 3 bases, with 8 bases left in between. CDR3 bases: TGTGCCAGCAGCTTTGGCAGTGACTATGGCTACACCTTC. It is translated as CASSFGSDYGYTF.

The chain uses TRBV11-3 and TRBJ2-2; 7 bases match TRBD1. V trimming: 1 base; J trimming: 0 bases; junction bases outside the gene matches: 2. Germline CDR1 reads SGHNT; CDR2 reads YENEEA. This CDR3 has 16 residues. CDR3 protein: CASSLGGTANTGELFF. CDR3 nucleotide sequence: TGTGCCAGCAGCTTAGGTGGGACAGCGAACACCGGGGAGCTGTTTTTT.

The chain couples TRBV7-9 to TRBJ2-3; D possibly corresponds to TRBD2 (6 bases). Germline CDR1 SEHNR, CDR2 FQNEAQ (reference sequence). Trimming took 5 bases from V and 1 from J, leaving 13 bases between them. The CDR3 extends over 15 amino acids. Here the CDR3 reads CASSVSGGRTDTQYF. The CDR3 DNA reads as TGTGCCAGCAGCGTTAGCGGCGGTCGCACAGATACGCAGTATTTT.

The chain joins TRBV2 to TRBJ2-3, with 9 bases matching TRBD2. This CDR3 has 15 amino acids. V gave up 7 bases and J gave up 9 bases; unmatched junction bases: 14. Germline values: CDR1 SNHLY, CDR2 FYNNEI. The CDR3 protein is CASTLMGASGETQYF. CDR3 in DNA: TGTGCCAGCACTCTGATGGGTGCTAGCGGGGAGACGCAGTATTTT.

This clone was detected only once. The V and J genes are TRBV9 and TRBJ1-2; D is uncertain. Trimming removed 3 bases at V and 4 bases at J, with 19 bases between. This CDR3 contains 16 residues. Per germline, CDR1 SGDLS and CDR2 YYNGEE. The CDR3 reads CASSDSPEALFYGYTF. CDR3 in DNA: TGTGCCAGCAGCGACTCCCCGGAGGCGTTGTTCTATGGCTACACCTTC.

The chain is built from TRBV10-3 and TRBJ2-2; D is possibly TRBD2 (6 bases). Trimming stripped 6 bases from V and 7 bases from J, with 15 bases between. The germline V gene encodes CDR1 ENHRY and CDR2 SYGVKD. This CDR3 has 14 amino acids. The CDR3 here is CAISQAGAGGELFF. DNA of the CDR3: TGTGCCATCAGCCAAGCGGGTGCTGGCGGGGAGCTGTTTTTT.

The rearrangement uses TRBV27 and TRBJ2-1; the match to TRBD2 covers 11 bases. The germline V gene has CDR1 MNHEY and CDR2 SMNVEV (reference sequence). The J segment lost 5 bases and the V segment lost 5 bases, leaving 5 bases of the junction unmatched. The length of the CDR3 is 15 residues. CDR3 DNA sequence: TGTGCCAGCAGTCTCGGGACTAGCGGAAACAATGAGCAGTTCTTC. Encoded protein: CASSLGTSGNNEQFF.

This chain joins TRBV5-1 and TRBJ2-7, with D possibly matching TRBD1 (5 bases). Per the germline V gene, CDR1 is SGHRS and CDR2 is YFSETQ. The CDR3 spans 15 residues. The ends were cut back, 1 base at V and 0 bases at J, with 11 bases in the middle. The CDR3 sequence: CASSLSPRDSYEQYF. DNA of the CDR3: TGCGCCAGCAGCTTGTCCCCCAGGGACTCCTACGAGCAGTACTTC.

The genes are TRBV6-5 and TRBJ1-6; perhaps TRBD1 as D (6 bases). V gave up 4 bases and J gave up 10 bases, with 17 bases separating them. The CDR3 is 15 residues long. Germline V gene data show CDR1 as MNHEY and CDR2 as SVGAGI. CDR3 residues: CASSFQHRVESPLHF. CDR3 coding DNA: TGTGCCAGCAGTTTCCAGCACAGGGTAGAGTCACCCCTCCACTTT.

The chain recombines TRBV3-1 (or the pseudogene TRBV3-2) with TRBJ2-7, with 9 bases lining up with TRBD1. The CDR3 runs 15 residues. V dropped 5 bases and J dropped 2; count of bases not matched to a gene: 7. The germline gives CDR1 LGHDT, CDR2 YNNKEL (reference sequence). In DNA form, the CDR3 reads TGTGCCAGCAGCGCCCGACAGGGGGTCCCCTACGAGCAGTACTTC. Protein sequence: CASSARQGVPYEQYF.

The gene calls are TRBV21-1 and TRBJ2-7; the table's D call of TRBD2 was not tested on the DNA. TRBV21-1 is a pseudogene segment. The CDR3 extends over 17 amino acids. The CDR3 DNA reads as TGTGCCAGCAGCAAACGCCCCACTAGCGGGCCGTTCTACGAGCAGTACTTC. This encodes CASSKRPTSGPFYEQYF.

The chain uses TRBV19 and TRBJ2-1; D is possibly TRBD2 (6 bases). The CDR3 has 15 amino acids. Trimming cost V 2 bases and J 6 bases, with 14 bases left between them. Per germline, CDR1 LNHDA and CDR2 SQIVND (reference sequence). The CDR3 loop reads CASSIRGRDPNEQFF. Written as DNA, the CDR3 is TGTGCCAGTAGTATACGGGGGAGAGACCCCAATGAGCAGTTCTTC. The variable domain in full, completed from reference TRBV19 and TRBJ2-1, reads DGGITQSPKYLFRKEGQNVTLSCEQNLNHDAMYWYRQDPGQGLRLIYYSQIVNDFQKGDIAEGYSVSREKKESFPLTVTSAQKNPTAFYLCASSIRGRDPNEQFFGPGTRLTVL.

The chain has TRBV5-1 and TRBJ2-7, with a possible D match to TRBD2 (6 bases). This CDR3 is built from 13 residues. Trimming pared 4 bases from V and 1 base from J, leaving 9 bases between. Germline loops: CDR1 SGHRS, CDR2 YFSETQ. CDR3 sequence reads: CASSRDFSYEQYF. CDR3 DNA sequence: TGCGCCAGCAGCCGGGACTTTTCCTACGAGCAGTACTTC.

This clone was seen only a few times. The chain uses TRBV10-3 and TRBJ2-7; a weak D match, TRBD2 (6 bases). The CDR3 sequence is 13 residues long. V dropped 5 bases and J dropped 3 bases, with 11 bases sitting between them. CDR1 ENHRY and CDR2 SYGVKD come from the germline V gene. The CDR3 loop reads CAISNSGVYEQYF. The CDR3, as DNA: TGTGCCATCAGTAATTCGGGAGTCTACGAGCAGTACTTC.

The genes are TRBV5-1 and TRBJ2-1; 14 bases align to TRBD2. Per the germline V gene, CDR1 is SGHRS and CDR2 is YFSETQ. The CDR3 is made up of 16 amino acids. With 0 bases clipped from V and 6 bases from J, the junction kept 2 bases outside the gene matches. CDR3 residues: CASSLAGTSGSNEQFF. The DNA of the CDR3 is TGCGCCAGCAGCTTGGCCGGGACTAGCGGGAGCAATGAGCAGTTCTTC.

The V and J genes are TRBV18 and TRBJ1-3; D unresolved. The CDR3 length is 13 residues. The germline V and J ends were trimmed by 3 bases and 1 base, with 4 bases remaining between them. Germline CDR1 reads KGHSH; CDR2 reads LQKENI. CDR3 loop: CASSPVSGNTIYF. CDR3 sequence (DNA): TGTGCCAGCTCACCCGTTTCTGGAAACACCATATATTTT.

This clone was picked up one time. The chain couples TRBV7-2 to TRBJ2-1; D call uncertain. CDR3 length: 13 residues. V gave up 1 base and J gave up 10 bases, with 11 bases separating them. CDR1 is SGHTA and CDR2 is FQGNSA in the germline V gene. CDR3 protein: CASSLGPLGEQFF. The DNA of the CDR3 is TGTGCCAGCAGCTTAGGGCCCCTCGGGGAGCAGTTCTTC. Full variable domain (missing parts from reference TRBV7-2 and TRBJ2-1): GAGVSQSPSNKVTEKGKDVELRCDPISGHTALYWYRQSLGQGLEFLIYFQGNSAPDKSGLPSDRFSAERTGGSVSTLTIQRTQQEDSAVYLCASSLGPLGEQFFGPGTRLTVL.

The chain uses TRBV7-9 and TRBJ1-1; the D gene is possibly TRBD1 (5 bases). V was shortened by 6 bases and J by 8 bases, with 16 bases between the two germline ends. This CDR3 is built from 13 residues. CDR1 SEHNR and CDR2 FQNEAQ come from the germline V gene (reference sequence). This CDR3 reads CASSSTPGAEAFF. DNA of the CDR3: TGTGCCAGCAGTTCCACCCCTGGGGCAGAAGCTTTCTTT.

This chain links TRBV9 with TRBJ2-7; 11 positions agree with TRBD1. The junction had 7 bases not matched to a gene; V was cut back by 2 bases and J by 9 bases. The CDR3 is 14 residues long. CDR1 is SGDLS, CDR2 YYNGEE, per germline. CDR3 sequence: CASSVGTGGFRQYF. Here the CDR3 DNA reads TGTGCCAGCAGCGTCGGGACAGGGGGATTCCGGCAGTACTTC.

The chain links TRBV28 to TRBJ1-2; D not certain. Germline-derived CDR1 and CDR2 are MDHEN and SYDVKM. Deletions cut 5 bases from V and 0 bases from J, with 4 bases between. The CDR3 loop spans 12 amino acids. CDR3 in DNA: TGTGCCAGCAGTCTCTCTAACTATGGCTACACCTTC. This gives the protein CASSLSNYGYTF.